This T cell receptor beta chain was sequenced for a study of blood T cell repertoires in COVID-19. Authors' methods: Amplification of reference gene primers provided the estimated nucleated cell counts. TCRdb keeps only in-frame clones here, not all; method: immunoSEQ multiplex PCR. The V and J calls and clone size are taken from that table; D and trimming were inferred from the DNA. Counted here are 300,000 to 400,000 clones, approximately 87% occurring once; the ten biggest clones make up roughly 0.97%. V shed 3 bases and J shed 2 bases, with 12 bases lying between them. The CDR3 is 14 amino acids. Germline CDR1 reads SGHDT; CDR2 reads YYEEEE. Grouping used clinical history reported by participants in a survey and questionnaire.

Sequencing used PBMCs or T cells enriched from blood (not recorded which). This TCR came from a woman in her thirties with acute COVID-19. The V gene is TRBV5-6, the J gene TRBJ2-7; D perhaps matches TRBD1 (6 bases). CDR3 nucleotide sequence: TGTGCCAGCAGCTCACCGGGACAAACCTACGAGCAGTACTTC. This codes for CASSSPGQTYEQYF.